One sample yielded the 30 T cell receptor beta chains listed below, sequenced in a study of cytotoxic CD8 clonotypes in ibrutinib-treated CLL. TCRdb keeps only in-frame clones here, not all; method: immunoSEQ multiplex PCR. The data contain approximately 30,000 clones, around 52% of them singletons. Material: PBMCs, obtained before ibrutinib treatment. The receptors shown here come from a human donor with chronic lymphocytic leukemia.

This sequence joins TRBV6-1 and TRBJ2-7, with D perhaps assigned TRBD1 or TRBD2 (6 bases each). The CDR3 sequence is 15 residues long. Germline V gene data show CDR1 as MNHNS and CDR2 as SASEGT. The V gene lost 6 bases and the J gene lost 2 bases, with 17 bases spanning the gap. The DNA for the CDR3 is TGTGCCAGCAGGCTCGGACAGTGGGGGGCCTACGAGCAGTACTTC. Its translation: CASRLGQWGAYEQYF.

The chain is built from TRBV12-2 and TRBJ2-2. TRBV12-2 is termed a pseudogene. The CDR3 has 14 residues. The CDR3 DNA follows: TGTGCAAGTCGCTTAATTCCGAACACCGGGGAGCTGTTTTTT. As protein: CASRLIPNTGELFF.

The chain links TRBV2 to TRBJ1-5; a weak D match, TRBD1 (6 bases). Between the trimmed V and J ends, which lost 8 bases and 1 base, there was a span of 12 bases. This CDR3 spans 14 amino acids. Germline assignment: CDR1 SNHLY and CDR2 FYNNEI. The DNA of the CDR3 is TGTGCCAGCGGGCCGGGGGCGAGCAATCAGCCCCAGCATTTT. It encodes CASGPGASNQPQHF. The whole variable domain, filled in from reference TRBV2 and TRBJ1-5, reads EPEVTQTPSHQVTQMGQEVILRCVPISNHLYFYWYRQILGQKVEFLVSFYNNEISEKSEIFDDQFSVERPDGSNFTLKIRSTKLEDSAMYFCASGPGASNQPQHFGDGTRLSIL.

In DNA form, the CDR3 reads TGTGCCAGCAGCCCGAGGGTAGCGGGATATGTCGGTGAGCAGTTCTTC. It encodes CASSPRVAGYVGEQFF. V gene TRBV7-9 combines with J gene TRBJ2-1, with 8 positions matching TRBD2. The CDR3 loop spans 16 amino acids. Germline V CDR1 and CDR2: SEHNR, FQNEAQ (reference sequence). V shed 5 bases and J 9 bases; nucleotides not matched to a gene: 15.

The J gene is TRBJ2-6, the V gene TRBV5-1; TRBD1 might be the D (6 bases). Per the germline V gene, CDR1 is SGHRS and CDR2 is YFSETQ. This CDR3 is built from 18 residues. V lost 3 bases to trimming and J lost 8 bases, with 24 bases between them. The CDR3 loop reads CASSSTRIGQRRSNVLTF. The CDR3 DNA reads TGCGCCAGCAGCTCCACTCGCATAGGACAGCGAAGGTCCAACGTCCTGACTTTC.

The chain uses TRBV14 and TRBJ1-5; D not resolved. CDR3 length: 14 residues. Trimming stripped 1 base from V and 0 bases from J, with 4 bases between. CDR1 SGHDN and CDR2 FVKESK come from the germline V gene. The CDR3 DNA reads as TGTGCCAGCAGCCAAGGCAATAGCAATCAGCCCCAGCATTTT. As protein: CASSQGNSNQPQHF.

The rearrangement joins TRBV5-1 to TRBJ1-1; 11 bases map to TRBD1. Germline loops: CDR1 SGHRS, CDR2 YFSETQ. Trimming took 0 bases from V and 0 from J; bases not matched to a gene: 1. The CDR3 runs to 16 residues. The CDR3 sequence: CASSLVGQGVNTEAFF. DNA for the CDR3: TGCGCCAGCAGCTTGGTGGGACAGGGGGTGAACACTGAAGCTTTCTTT.

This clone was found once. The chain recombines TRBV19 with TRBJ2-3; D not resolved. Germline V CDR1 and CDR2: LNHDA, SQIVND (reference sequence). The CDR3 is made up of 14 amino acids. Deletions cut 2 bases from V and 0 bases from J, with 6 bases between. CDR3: CASSISSSTDTQYF. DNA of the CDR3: TGTGCCAGTAGTATAAGTAGCAGCACAGATACGCAGTATTTT.

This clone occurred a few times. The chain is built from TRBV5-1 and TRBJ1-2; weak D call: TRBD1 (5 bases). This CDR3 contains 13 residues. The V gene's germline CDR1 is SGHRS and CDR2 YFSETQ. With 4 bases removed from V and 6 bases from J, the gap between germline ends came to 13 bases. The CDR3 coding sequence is TGCGCCAGCAGCGGGGGTCCTCGGAATGGCTACACCTTC. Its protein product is CASSGGPRNGYTF.

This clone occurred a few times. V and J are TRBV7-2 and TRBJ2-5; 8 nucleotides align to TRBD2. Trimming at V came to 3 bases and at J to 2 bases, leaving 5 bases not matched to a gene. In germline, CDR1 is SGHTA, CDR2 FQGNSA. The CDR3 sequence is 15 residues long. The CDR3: CASSLGLGDQETQYF. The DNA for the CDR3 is TGTGCCAGCAGCTTGGGACTAGGGGATCAAGAGACCCAGTACTTC. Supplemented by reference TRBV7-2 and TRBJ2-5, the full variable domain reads GAGVSQSPSNKVTEKGKDVELRCDPISGHTALYWYRQSLGQGLEFLIYFQGNSAPDKSGLPSDRFSAERTGGSVSTLTIQRTQQEDSAVYLCASSLGLGDQETQYFGPGTRLLVL.

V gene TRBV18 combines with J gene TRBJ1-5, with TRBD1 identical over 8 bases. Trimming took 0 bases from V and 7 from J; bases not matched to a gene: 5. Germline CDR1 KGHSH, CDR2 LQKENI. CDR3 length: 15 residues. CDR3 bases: TGTGCCAGCTCACCACCTTCAGGGGGCGCCCAGCCCCAGCATTTT. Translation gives CASSPPSGGAQPQHF.

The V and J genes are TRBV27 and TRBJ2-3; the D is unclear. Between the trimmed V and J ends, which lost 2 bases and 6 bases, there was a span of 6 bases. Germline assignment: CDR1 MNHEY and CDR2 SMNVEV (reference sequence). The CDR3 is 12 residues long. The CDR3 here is CASSLRGDTQYF. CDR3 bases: TGTGCCAGCAGTTTACGTGGGGATACGCAGTATTTT.

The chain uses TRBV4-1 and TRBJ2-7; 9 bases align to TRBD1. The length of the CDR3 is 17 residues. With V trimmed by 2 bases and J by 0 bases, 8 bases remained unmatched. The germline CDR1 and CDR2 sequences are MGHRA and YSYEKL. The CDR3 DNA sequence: TGCGCCAGCAGCCAATTCCCCGGGACAGGGAGCTCCTACGAGCAGTACTTC. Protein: CASSQFPGTGSSYEQYF.

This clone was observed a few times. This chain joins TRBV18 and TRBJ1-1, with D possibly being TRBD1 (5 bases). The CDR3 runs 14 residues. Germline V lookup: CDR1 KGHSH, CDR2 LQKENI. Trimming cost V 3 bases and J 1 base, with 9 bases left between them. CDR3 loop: CASSPLTANTEAFF. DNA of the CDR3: TGTGCCAGCTCACCTCTGACAGCGAACACTGAAGCTTTCTTT.

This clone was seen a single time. CDR3 residues: CAWSTTCGRQTYTQYF. Written as DNA, the CDR3 is TGTGCCTGGAGCACAACGTGTGGGAGACAGACTTATACGCAGTATTTT. The V call is TRBV30, the J call TRBJ2-3; D assignment may be TRBD1 or TRBD2 (5 bases each). Trimming left V 3 bases short and J 7 bases short, with 23 bases between. Germline V lookup: CDR1 GTSNPN, CDR2 SVGIG (reference sequence). CDR3 length: 16 residues.

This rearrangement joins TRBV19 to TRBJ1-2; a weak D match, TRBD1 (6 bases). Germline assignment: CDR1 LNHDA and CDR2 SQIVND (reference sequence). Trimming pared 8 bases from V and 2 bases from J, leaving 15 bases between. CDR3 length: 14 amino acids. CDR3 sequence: CASRAGVINYGYTF. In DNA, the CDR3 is TGTGCCAGTCGAGCAGGGGTCATAAACTATGGCTACACCTTC.

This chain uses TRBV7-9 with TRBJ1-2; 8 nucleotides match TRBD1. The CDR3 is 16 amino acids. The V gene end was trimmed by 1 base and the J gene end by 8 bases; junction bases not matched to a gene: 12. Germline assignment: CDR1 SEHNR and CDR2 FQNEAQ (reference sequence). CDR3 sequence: CASSLVLPQGAGGYTF. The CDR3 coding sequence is TGTGCCAGCAGCTTAGTCCTACCCCAGGGGGCAGGCGGCTACACCTTC.

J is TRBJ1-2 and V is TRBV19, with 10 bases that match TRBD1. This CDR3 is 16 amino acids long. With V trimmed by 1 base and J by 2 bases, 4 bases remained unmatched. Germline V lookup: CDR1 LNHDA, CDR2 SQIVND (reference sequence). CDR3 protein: CASSIAPGQGNYGYTF. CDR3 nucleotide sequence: TGTGCCAGTAGTATAGCCCCGGGACAGGGGAACTATGGCTACACCTTC. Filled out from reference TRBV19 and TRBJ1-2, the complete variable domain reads DGGITQSPKYLFRKEGQNVTLSCEQNLNHDAMYWYRQDPGQGLRLIYYSQIVNDFQKGDIAEGYSVSREKKESFPLTVTSAQKNPTAFYLCASSIAPGQGNYGYTFGSGTRLTVV.

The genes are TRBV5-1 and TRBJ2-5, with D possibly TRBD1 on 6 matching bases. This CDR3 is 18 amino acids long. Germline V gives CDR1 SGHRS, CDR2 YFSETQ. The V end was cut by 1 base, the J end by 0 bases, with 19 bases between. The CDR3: CASSLWQGLDAYQETQYF. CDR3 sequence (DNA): TGCGCCAGCAGCTTGTGGCAGGGGTTAGATGCGTACCAAGAGACCCAGTACTTC.

The DNA for the CDR3 is TGTGCCAGCAGTACTGACAGGGGATTCCAAAAACTGTTTTTT. As protein: CASSTDRGFQKLFF. The chain recombines TRBV7-2 with TRBJ1-4; TRBD1 matches at 8 bases. From germline, CDR1 is SGHTA and CDR2 FQGNSA. There are 14 residues in the CDR3. With V trimmed by 6 bases and J by 9 bases, 9 bases remained unmatched.

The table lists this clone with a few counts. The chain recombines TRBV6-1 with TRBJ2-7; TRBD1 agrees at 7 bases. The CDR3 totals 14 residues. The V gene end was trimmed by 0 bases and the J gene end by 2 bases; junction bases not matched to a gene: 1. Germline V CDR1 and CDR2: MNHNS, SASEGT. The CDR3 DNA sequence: TGTGCCAGCAGTGAAGCAGGGGGCGCCTACGAGCAGTACTTC. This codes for CASSEAGGAYEQYF.

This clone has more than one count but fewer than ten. The CDR3 DNA sequence: TGTGCCAGTAGTTTGAACCTAGCGGGAACCAGCACCGGGGAGCTGTTTTTT. Its protein is CASSLNLAGTSTGELFF. This chain connects TRBV19 to TRBJ2-2; 9 nucleotides align to TRBD2. Germline V lookup: CDR1 LNHDA, CDR2 SQIVND (reference sequence). There are 17 residues in the CDR3. After removal of 5 bases from V and 4 bases from J, the junction contained 11 bases not matched to a gene.

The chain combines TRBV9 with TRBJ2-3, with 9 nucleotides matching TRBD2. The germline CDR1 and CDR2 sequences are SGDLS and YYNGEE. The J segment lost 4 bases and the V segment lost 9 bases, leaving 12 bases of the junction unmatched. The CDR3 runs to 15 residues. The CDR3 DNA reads TGTGCCACCCGGGCTAGCGGGGTGGGCGCAGATACGCAGTATTTT. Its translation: CATRASGVGADTQYF.

CDR3 coding DNA: TGTGCCAGCATCCCTCAGGGGGCGGGCACTGAAGCTTTCTTT. This sequence encodes CASIPQGAGTEAFF. The chain has TRBV28 and TRBJ1-1, with TRBD1 matching over 8 bases. This CDR3 has 14 residues. V trimming: 7 bases; J trimming: 4 bases; junction bases outside the gene matches: 8. Germline V lookup: CDR1 MDHEN, CDR2 SYDVKM. Using reference TRBV28 and TRBJ1-1 for the parts outside the CDR3, the full variable domain is DVKVTQSSRYLVKRTGEKVFLECVQDMDHENMFWYRQDPGLGLRLIYFSYDVKMKEKGDIPEGYSVSREKKERFSLILESASTNQTSMYLCASIPQGAGTEAFFGQGTRLTVV.

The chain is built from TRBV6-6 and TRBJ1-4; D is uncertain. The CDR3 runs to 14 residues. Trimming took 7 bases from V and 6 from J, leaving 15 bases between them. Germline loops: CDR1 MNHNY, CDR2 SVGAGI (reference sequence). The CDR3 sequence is CASTLERPYEKLFF. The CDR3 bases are TGTGCCAGCACCCTCGAACGGCCCTATGAAAAACTGTTTTTT.

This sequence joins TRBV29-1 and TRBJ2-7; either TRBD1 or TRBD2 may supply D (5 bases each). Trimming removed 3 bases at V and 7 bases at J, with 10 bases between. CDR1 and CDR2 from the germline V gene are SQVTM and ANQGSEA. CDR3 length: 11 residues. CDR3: CSVDGGSEQYF. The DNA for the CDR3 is TGCAGCGTTGATGGGGGATCTGAGCAGTACTTC.

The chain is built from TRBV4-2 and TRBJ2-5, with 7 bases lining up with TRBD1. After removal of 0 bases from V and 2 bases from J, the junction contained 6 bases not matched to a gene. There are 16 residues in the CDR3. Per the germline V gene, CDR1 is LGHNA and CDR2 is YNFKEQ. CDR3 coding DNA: TGTGCCAGCAGCCAAGATAGGGGACAGCGTCAAGAGACCCAGTACTTC. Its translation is CASSQDRGQRQETQYF.

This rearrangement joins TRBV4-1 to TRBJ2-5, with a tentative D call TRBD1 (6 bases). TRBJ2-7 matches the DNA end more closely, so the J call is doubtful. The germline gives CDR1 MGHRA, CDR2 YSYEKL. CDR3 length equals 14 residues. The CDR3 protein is CASSQVGHYYEQYF. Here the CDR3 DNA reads TGCGCCAGCAGCCAGGTGGGACATTACTACGAGCAGTACTTC.

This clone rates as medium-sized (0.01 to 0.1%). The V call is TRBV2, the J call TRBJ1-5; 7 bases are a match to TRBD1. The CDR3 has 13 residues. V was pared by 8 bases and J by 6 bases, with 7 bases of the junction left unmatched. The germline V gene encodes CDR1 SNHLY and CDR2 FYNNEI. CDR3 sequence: CASSEGAGQPQHF. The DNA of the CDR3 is TGTGCCAGCTCCGAGGGGGCGGGTCAGCCCCAGCATTTT. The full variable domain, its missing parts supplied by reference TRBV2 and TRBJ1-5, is EPEVTQTPSHQVTQMGQEVILRCVPISNHLYFYWYRQILGQKVEFLVSFYNNEISEKSEIFDDQFSVERPDGSNFTLKIRSTKLEDSAMYFCASSEGAGQPQHFGDGTRLSIL.

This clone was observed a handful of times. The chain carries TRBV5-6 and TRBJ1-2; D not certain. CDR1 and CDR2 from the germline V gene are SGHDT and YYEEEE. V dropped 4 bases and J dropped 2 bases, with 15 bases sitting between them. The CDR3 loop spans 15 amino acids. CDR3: CASSNLADANYGYTF. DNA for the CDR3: TGTGCCAGCAGCAACTTAGCGGACGCGAACTATGGCTACACCTTC.